These 6 T cell receptor beta chains were sequenced from one sample in a study of CD8 T cells in Susac syndrome. Reverse transcription of about 0.45 to 1 ug RNA was performed with random hexamers. Each CDR3 protein is one row after TCRdb ran MiXCR on the immunoSEQ multiplex PCR reads. There are more than 150,000 distinct CDR3 sequences in the sample; approximately 95% occur only once, and less than 0.2% lies in the top ten. Sequencing input: CD8+ T cells from PBMCs. The origin of the receptors is a human donor with Susac syndrome.

The rearrangement uses TRBV4-1 and TRBJ2-7; D may correspond to TRBD1 or TRBD2 (6 bases each). The V end lost 1 base, the J end lost 2 bases, and 12 bases lay between the germline ends. CDR1 and CDR2 (germline): MGHRA, YSYEKL. The CDR3 has 15 amino acids. DNA for the CDR3: TGCGCCAGCAGCCAAGTCGCGGGACATACCTACGAGCAGTACTTC. Its translation: CASSQVAGHTYEQYF.

The chain employs TRBV20-1 and TRBJ2-7; no definite D call. This CDR3 is 13 amino acids long. Trimming pared 0 bases from V and 2 bases from J, leaving 8 bases between. Looked up from germline, CDR1 is DFQATT and CDR2 is SNEGSKA (reference sequence). The CDR3 reads CSARDPQAYEQYF. CDR3 DNA sequence: TGCAGTGCTAGAGATCCGCAAGCCTACGAGCAGTACTTC.

The chain carries TRBV30 and TRBJ2-1; perhaps D is TRBD1 or TRBD2 (5 bases each). Germline V lookup: CDR1 GTSNPN, CDR2 SVGIG (reference sequence). This CDR3 has 13 amino acids. Trimming stripped 4 bases from V and 3 bases from J, with 10 bases between. CDR3 sequence reads: CAWIRGGYNEQFF. In DNA form, the CDR3 reads TGTGCCTGGATCCGGGGCGGCTACAATGAGCAGTTCTTC.

The chain recombines TRBV28 with TRBJ2-1; the match to TRBD1 covers 9 bases. J was trimmed by 10 bases and V by 3 bases; bases with no gene match: 7. The CDR3 totals 14 residues. In germline, CDR1 is MDHEN, CDR2 SYDVKM. The CDR3 loop is CASSLGQGSKEQFF. In DNA form, the CDR3 reads TGTGCCAGCAGTTTGGGACAGGGTTCGAAGGAGCAGTTCTTC.

This clonotype has only one observation. The V call is TRBV9, the J call TRBJ2-1; 7 bases match TRBD1. This CDR3 comprises 17 residues. Germline V lookup: CDR1 SGDLS, CDR2 YYNGEE. V gave up 0 bases and J gave up 7 bases; unmatched junction bases: 13. CDR3 coding DNA: TGTGCCAGCAGCGTAGCCAGAAACACGACAGGGTGGAATGAGCAGTTCTTC. Translated, it gives CASSVARNTTGWNEQFF.

The J gene is TRBJ2-7, the V gene TRBV7-3, with D unclear. The length of the CDR3 is 13 residues. V shed 2 bases and J shed 5 bases, with 10 bases lying between them. Germline V gene data show CDR1 as SGHTA and CDR2 as FQGTGA. CDR3 in DNA: TGTGCCAGCAGCTTATATGCTGAGGACGAGCAGTACTTC. Translation gives CASSLYAEDEQYF.